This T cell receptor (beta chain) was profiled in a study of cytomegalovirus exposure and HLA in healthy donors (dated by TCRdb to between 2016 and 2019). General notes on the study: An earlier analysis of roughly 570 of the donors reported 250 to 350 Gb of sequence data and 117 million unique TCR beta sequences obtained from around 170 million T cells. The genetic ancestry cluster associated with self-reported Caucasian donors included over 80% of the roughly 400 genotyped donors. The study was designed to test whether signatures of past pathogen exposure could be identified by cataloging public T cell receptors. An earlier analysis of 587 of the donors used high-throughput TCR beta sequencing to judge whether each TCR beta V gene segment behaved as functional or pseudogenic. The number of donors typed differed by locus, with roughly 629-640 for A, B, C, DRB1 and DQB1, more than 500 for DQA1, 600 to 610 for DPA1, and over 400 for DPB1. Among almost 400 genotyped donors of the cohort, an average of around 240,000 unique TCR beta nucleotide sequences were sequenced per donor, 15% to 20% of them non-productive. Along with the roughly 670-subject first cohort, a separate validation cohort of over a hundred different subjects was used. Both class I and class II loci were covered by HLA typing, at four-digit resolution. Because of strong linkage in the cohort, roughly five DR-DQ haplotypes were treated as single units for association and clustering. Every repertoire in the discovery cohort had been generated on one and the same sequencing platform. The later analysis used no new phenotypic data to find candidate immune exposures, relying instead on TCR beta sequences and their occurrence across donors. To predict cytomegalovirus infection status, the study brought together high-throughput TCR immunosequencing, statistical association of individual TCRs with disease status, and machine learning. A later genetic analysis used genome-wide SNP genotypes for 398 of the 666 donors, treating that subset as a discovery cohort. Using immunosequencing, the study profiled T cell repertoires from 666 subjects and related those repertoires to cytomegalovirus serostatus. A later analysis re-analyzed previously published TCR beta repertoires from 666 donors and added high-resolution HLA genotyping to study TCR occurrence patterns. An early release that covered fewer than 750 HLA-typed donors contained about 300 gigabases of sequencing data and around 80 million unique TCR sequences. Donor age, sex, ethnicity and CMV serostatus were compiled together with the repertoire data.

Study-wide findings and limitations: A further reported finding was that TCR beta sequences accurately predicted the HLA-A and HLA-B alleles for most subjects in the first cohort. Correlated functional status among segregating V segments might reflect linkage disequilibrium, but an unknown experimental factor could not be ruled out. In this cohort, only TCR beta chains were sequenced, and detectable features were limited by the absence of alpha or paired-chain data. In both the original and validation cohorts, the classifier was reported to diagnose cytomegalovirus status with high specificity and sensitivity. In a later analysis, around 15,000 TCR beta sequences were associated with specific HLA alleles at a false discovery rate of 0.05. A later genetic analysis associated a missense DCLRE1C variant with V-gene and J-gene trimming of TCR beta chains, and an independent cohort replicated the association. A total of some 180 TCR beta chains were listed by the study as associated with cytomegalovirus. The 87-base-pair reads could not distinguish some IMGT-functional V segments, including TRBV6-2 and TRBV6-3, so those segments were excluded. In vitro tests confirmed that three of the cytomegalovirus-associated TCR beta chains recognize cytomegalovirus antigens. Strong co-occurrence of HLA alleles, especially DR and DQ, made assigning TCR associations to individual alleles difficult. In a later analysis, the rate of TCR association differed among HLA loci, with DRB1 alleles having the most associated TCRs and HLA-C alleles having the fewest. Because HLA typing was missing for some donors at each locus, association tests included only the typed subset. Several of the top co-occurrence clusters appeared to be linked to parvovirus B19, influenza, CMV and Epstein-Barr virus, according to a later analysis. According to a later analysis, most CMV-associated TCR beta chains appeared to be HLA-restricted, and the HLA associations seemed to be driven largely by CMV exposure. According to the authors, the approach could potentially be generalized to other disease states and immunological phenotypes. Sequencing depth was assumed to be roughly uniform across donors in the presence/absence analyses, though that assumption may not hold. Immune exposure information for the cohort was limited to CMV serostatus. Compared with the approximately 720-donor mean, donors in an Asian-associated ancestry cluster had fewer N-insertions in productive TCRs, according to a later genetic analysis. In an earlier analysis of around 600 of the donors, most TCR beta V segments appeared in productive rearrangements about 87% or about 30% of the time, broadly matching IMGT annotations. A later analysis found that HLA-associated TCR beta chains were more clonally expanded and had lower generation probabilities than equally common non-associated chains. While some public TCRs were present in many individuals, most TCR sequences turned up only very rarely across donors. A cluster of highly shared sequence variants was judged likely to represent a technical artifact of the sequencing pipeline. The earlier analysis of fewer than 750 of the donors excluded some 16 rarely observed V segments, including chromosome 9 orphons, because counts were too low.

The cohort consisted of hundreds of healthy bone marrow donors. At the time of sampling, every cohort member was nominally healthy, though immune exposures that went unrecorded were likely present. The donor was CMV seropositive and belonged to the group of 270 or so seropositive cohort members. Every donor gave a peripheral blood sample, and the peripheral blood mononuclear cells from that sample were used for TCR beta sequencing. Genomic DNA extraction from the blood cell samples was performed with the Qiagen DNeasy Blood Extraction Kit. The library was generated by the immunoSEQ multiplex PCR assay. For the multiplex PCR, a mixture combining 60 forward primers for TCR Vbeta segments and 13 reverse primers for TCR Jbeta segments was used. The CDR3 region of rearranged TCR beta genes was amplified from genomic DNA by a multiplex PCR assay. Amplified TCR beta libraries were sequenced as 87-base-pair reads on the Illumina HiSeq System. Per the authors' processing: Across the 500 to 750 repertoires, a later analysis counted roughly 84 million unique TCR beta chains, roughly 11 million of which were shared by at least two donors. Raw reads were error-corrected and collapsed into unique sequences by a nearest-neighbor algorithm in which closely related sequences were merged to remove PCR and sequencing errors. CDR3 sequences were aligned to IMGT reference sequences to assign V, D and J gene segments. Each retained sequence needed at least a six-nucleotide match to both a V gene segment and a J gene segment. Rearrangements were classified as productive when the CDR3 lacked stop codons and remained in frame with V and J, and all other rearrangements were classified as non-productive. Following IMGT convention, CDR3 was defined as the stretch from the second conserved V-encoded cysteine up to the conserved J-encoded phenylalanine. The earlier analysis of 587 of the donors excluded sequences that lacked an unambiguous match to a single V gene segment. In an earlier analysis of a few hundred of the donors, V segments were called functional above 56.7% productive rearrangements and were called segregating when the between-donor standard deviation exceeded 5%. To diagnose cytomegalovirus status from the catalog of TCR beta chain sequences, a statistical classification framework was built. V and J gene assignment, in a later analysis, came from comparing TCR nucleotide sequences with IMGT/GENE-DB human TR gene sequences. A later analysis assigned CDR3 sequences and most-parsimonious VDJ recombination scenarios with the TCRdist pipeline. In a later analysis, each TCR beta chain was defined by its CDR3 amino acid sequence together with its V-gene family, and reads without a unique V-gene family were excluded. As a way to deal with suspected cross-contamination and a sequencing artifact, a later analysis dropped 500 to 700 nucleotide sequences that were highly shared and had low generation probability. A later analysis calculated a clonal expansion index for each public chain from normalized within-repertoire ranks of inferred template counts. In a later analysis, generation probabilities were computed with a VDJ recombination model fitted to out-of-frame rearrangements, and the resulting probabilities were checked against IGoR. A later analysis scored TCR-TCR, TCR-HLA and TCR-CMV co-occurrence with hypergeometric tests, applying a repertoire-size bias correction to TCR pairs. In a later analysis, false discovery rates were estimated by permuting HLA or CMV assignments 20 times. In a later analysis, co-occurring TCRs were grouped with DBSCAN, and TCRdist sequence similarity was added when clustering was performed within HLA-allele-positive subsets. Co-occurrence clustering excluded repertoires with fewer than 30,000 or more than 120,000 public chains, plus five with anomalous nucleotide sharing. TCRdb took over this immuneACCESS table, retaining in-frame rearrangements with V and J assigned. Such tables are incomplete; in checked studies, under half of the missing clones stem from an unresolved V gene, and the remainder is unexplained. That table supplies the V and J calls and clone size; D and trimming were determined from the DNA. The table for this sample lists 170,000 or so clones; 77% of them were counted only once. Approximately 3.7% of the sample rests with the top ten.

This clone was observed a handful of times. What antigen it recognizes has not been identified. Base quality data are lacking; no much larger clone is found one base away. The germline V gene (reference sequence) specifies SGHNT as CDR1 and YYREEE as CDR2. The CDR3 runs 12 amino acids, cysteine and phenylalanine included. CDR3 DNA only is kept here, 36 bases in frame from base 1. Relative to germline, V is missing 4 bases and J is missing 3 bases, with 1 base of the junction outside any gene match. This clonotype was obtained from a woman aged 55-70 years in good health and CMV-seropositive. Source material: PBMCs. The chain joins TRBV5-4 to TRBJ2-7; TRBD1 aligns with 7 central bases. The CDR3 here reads CASSRDSYEQYF. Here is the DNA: TGTGCCAGCAGCCGGGACAGCTACGAGCAGTACTTC.